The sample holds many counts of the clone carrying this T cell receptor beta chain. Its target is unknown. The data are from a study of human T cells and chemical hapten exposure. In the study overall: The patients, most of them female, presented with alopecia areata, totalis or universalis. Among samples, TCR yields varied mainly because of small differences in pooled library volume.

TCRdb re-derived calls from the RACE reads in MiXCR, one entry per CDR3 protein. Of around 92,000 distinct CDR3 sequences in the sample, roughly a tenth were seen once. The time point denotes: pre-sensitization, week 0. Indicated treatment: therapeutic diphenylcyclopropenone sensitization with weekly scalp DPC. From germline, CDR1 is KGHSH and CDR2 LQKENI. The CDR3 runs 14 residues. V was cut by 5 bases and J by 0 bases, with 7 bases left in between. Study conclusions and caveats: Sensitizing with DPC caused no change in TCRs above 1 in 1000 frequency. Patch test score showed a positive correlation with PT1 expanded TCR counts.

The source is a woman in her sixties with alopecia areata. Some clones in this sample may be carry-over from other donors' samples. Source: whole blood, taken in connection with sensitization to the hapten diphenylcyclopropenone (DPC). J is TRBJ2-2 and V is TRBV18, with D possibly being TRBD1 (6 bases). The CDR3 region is CASSGQTNTGELFF. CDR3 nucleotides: TGTGCCAGCTCAGGACAGACGAACACCGGGGAGCTGTTTTTT.